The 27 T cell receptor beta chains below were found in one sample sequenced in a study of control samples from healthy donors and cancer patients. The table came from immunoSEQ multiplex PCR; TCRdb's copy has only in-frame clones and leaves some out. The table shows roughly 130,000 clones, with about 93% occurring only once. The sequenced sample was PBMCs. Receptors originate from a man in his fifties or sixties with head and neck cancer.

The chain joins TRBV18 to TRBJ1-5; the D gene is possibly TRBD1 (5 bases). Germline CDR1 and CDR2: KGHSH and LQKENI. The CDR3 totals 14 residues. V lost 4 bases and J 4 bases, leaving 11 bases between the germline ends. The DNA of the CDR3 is TGTGCCAGCTCACTCGCCGGGGGGAATCAGCCCCAGCATTTT. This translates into CASSLAGGNQPQHF.

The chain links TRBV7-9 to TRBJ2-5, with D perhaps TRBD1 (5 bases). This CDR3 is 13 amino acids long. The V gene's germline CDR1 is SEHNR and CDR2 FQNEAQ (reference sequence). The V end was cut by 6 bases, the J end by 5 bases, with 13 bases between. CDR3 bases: TGTGCCAGCAGACAAGGGGTGGCGGAGACCCAGTACTTC. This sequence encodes CASRQGVAETQYF.

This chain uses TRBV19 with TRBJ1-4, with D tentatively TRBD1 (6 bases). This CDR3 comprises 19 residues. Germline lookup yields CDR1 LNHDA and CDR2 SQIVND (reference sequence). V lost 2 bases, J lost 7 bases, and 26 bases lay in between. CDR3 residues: CASSISPTKNRDNSEKLFF. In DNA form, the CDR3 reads TGTGCCAGTAGTATATCCCCAACCAAAAACCGGGACAACAGTGAAAAACTGTTTTTT.

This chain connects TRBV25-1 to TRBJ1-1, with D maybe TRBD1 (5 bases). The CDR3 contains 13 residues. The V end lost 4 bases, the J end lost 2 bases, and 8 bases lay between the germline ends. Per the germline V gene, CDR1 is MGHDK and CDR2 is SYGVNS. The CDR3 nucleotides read TGTGCCAGCAGTGCGCAGGGAAACACTGAAGCTTTCTTT. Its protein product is CASSAQGNTEAFF.

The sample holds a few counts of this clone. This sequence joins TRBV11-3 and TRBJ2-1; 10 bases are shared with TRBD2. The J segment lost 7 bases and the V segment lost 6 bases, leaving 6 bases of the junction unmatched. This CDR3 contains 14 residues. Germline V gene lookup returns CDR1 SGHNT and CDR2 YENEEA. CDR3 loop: CASRLTSGANEQFF. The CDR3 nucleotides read TGTGCCAGCAGACTCACTAGCGGGGCAAATGAGCAGTTCTTC.

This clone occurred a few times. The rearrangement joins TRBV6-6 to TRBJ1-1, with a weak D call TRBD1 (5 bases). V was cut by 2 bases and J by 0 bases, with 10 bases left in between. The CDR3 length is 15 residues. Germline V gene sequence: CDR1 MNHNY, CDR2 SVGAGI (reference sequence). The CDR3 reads CASSYGGGMNTEAFF. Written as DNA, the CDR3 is TGTGCCAGCAGTTACGGGGGAGGGATGAACACTGAAGCTTTCTTT.

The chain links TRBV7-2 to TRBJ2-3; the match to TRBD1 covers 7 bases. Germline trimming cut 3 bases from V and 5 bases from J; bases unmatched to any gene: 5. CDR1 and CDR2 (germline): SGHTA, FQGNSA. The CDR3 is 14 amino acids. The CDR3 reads CASSLTNRGDTQYF. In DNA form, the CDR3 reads TGTGCCAGCAGCTTGACGAACAGGGGAGATACGCAGTATTTT. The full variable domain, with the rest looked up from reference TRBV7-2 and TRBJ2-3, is GAGVSQSPSNKVTEKGKDVELRCDPISGHTALYWYRQSLGQGLEFLIYFQGNSAPDKSGLPSDRFSAERTGGSVSTLTIQRTQQEDSAVYLCASSLTNRGDTQYFGPGTRLTVL.

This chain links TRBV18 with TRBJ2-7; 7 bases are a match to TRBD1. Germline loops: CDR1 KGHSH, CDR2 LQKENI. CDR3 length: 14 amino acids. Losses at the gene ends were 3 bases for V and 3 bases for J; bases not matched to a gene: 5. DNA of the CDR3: TGTGCCAGCTCACCGAACGCAGGGGGCTACGAGCAGTACTTC. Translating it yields CASSPNAGGYEQYF.

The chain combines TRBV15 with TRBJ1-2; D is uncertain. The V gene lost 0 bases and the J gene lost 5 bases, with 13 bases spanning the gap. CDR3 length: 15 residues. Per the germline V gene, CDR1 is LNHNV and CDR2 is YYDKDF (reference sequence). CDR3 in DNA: TGTGCCACCAGCAGAGATTTCGAGAGGGATTATGGCTACACCTTC. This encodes CATSRDFERDYGYTF.

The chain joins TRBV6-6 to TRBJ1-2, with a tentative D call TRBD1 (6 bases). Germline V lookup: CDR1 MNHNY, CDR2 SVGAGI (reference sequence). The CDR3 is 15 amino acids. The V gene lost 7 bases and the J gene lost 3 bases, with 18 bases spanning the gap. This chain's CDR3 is CASNIGGRVDYGYTF. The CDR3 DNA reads TGTGCCAGCAACATCGGGGGCCGAGTCGACTATGGCTACACCTTC.

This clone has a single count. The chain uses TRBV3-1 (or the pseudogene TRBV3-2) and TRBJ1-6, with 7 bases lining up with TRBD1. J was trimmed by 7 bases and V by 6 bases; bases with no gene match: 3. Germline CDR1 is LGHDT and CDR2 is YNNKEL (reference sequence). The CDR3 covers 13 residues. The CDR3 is CASRAGGNSPLHF. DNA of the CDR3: TGTGCCAGCAGGGCAGGGGGGAATTCACCCCTCCACTTT.

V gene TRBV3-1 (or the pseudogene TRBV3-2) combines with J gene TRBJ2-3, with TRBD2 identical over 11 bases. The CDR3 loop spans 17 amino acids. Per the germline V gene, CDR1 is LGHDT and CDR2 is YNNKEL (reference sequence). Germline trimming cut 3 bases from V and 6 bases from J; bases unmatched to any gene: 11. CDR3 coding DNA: TGTGCCAGCAGCCACCCTCGACTAGCGGGGTATCACGATACGCAGTATTTT. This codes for CASSHPRLAGYHDTQYF.

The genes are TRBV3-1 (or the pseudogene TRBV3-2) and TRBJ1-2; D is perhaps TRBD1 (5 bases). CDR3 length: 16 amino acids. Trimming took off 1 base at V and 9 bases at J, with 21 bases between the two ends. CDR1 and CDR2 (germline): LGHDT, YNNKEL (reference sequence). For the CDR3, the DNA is TGTGCCAGCAGCCAAGGCCCCCAGGGAAGCCCCATTCGCTACACCTTC. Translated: CASSQGPQGSPIRYTF.

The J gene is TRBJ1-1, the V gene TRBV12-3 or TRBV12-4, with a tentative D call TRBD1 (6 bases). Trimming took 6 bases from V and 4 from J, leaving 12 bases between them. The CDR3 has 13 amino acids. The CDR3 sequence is CASRLQGITEAFF. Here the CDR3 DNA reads TGTGCCAGCAGACTACAGGGAATCACTGAAGCTTTCTTT.

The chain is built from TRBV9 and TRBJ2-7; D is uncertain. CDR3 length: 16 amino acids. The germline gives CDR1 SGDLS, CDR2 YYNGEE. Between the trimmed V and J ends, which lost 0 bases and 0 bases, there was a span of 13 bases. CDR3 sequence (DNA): TGTGCCAGCAGCGTAGGGGCGGATCCAAGCTCCTACGAGCAGTACTTC. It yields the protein CASSVGADPSSYEQYF.

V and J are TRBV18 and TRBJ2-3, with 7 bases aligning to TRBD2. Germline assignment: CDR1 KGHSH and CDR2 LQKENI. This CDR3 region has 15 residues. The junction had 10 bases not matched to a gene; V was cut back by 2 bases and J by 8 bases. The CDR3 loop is CASSPGTTTQLTQYF. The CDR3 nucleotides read TGTGCCAGCTCACCAGGGACTACTACACAGCTTACGCAGTATTTT.

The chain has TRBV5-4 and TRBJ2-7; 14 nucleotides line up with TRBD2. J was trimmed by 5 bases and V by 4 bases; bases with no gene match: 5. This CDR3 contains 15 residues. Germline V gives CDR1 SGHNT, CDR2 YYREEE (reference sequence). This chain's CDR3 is CASSRPGLAGDEQYF. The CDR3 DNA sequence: TGTGCCAGCAGCAGACCGGGACTAGCGGGAGACGAGCAGTACTTC.

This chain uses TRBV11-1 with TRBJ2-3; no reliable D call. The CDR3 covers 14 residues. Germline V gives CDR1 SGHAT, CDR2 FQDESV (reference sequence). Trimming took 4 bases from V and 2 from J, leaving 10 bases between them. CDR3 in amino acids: CASSYAYLTDTQYF. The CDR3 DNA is TGTGCCAGCAGCTACGCTTACCTCACAGATACGCAGTATTTT.

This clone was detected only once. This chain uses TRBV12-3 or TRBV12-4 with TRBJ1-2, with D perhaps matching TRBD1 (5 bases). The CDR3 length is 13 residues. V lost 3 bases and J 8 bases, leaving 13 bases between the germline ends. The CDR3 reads CASSFTRGDGYTF. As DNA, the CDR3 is TGTGCCAGCAGTTTTACGAGGGGAGACGGCTACACCTTC.

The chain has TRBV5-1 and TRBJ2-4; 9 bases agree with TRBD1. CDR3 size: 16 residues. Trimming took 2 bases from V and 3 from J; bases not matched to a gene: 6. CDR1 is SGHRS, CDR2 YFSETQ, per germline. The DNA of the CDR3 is TGCGCCAGCAGCTTCGACAGGGGGTCGGTCAAAAACATTCAGTACTTC. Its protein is CASSFDRGSVKNIQYF. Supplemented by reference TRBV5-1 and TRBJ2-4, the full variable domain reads KAGVTQTPRYLIKTRGQQVTLSCSPISGHRSVSWYQQTPGQGLQFLFEYFSETQRNKGNFPGRFSGRQFSNSRSEMNVSTLELGDSALYLCASSFDRGSVKNIQYFGAGTRLSVL.

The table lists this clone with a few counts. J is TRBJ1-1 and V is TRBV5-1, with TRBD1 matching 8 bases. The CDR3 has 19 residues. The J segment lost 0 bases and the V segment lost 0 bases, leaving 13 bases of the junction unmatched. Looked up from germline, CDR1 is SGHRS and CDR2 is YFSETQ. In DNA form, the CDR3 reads TGCGCCAGCAGCTTGGGGTTGGGACAGGTGAGCACTTTGAACACTGAAGCTTTCTTT. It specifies CASSLGLGQVSTLNTEAFF.

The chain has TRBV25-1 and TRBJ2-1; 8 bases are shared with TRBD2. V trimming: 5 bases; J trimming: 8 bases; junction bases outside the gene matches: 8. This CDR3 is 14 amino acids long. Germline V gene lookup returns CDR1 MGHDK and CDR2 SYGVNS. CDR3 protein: CASSTSGGQDEQFF. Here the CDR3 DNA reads TGTGCCAGCAGTACCAGCGGGGGTCAGGATGAGCAGTTCTTC.

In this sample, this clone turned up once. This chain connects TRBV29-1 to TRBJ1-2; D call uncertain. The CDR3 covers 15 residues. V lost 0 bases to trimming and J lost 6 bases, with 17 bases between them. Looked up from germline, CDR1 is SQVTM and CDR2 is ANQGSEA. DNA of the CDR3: TGCAGCGTTGAAGATCCGGTCCTGGCCGGGAATGGCTACACCTTC. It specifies CSVEDPVLAGNGYTF. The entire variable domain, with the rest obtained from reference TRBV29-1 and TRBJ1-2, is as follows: SAVISQKPSRDICQRGTSLTIQCQVDSQVTMMFWYRQQPGQSLTLIATANQGSEATYESGFVIDKFPISRPNLTFSTLTVSNMSPEDSSIYLCSVEDPVLAGNGYTFGSGTRLTVV.

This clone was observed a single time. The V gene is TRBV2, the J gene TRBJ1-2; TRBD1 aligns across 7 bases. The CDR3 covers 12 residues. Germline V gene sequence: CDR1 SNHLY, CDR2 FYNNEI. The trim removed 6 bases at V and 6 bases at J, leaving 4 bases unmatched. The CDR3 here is CASRGTDDGYTF. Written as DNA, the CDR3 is TGTGCCAGCAGGGGGACAGACGATGGCTACACCTTC.

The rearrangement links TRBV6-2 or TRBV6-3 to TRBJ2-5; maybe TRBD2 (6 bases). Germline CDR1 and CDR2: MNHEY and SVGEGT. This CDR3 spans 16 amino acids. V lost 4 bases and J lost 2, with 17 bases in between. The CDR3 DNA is TGTGCCAGCAGTTTGAGGTGGGGTGGGACTCAAGAGACCCAGTACTTC. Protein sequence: CASSLRWGGTQETQYF.

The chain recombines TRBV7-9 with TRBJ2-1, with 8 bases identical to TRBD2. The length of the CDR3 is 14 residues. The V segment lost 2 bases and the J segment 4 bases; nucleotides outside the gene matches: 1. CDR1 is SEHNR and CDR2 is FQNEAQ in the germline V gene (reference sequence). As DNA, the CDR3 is TGTGCCAGCAGCTTAACGGGGGGGTACAATGAGCAGTTCTTC. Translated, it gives CASSLTGGYNEQFF.

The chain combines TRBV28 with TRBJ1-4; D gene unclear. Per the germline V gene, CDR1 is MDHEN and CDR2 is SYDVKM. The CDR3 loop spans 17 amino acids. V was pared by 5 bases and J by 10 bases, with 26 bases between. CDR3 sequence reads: CASSPPSSESGRRKLFF. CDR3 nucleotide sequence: TGTGCCAGCAGTCCACCCTCTTCCGAATCCGGGAGGCGAAAACTGTTTTTT.